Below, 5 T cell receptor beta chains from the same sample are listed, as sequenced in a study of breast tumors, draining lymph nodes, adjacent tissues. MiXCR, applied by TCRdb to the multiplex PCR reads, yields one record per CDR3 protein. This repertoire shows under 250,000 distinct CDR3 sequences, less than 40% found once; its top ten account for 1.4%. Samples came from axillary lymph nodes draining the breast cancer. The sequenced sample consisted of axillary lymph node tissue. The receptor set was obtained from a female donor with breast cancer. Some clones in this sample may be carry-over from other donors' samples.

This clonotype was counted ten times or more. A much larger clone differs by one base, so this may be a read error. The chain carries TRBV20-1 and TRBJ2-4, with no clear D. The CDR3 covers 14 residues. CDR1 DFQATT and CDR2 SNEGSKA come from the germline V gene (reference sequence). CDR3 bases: TGCAGTGCTAGAGACCAGGATGCCAAAACCATTCAGTACTTC. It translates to CSARDQDAKTIQYF.

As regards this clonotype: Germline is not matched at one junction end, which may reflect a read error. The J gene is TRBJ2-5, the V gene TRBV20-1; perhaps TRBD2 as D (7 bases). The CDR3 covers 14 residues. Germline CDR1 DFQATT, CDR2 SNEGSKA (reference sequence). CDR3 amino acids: CSAGGPSGRETQCF. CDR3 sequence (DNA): TGCAGTGCGGGGGGCCCTAGCGGCAGGGAGACCCAGTGCTTC.

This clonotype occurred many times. Written as DNA, the CDR3 is TGTGCCACCAGCAGAGACAGGGGGGACATTCAGTACTTC. Encoded protein: CATSRDRGDIQYF. The V gene is TRBV15, the J gene TRBJ2-4; a weak D match, TRBD1 (7 bases). The CDR3 extends over 13 amino acids. V was trimmed by 0 bases and J by 8 bases, leaving 8 bases between them. Germline CDR1 LNHNV, CDR2 YYDKDF (reference sequence). The whole variable domain, remainder taken from reference TRBV15 and TRBJ2-4, is DAMVIQNPRYQVTQFGKPVTLSCSQTLNHNVMYWYQQKSSQAPKLLFHYYDKDFNNEADTPDNFQSRRPNTSFCFLDIRSPGLGDTAMYLCATSRDRGDIQYFGAGTRLSVL.

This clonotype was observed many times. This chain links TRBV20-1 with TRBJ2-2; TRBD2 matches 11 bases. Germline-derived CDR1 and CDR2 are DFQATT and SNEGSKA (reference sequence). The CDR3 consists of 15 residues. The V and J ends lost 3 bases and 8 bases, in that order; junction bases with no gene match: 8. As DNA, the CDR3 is TGCAGTGCTAGTAGCACTAGCGGGAGATTGGGGGAGCTGTTTTTT. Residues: CSASSTSGRLGELFF.

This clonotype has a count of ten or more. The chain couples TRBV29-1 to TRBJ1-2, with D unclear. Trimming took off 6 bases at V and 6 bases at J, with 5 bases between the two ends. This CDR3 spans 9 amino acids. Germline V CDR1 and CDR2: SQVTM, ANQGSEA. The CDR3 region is CSVGDGYTF. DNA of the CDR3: TGCAGCGTGGGAGATGGCTACACCTTC.